The T cell receptor beta chain described here comes from a study of blood T cell repertoires in COVID-19. Data came from immunoSEQ multiplex PCR; TCRdb stores just in-frame clones and leaves some out. The sample gives almost 250,000 clones, 80% to 90% of which show up once; 4.1% is in the top ten. The CDR3 consists of 17 residues. V was pared by 1 base and J by 4 bases, with 7 bases of the junction left unmatched. Germline CDR1 MGHRA, CDR2 YSYEKL. Sequencing was done on a sample of PBMCs or T cells enriched from blood (not recorded which). The clonotype was recovered from a woman aged 30 to 39 who had recovered from COVID-19. The chain combines TRBV4-1 with TRBJ2-1, with 10 bases identical to TRBD2. The CDR3, as DNA: TGCGCCAGCAGCCAAGCGGCGGGGACTAGCGCTTACAATGAGCAGTTCTTC. It yields the protein CASSQAAGTSAYNEQFF.